A selection of T cell receptor beta chains follows, all from one sample in a study of CD4 T cells in relation to SARS-CoV-2 and coronaviruses. For these TCRs, the target antigens are not known. Measured with immunoSEQ multiplex PCR; TCRdb has only the in-frame clones, and not every one. The sample has 35,000 to 45,000 clones, around 77% seen once. Sequencing was done on a sample of memory CD4+ T cells from PBMCs, cultured in vitro. These receptors originate from an adult with COVID-19. The CDR3 runs from the conserved cysteine through the conserved F or W. D genes are given only for firm matches. Not all rows give a size; the values are once, few, many and, for expanded clones, a class.

15,NA,TRBD1,TRBJ1-2,TRBV19,CASSILSPAGGGYTF,TGTGCCAGTAGTATATTGAGCCCGGCAGGGGGAGGCTACACCTTC
14,NA,NA,TRBJ2-2,TRBV7-2,CASSFNWNTGELFF,TGTGCCAGCAGCTTTAACTGGAACACCGGGGAGCTGTTTTTT
17,few,NA,TRBJ1-1,TRBV7-9,CASSLGGGAPADTEAFF,TGTGCCAGCAGCTTAGGAGGCGGGGCCCCCGCGGACACTGAAGCTTTCTTT
13,NA,NA,TRBJ2-1,TRBV27,CASSGAEIYEQFF,TGTGCCAGCAGTGGCGCGGAAATCTATGAGCAGTTCTTC
16,NA,TRBD2,TRBJ2-3,TRBV9,CASSVALDGRTDTQYF,TGTGCCAGCAGCGTAGCTCTGGACGGGAGGACAGATACGCAGTATTTT
16,NA,TRBD2,TRBJ2-1,TRBV6-4,CASSDSGTSGSNEQFF,TGTGCCAGCAGTGACTCCGGGACTAGCGGGAGCAATGAGCAGTTCTTC
15,few,NA,TRBJ2-7,TRBV9,CASSVESTGVYEQYF,TGTGCCAGCAGCGTAGAGTCCACGGGAGTCTACGAGCAGTACTTC
15,once,TRBD1,TRBJ2-5,TRBV27,CASSPRTGKQETQYF,TGTGCCAGCAGTCCCCGGACAGGGAAACAAGAGACCCAGTACTTC
15,NA,NA,TRBJ2-5,TRBV10-3,CAISEVKGSVETQYF,TGTGCCATCAGTGAGGTAAAGGGGTCTGTCGAGACCCAGTACTTC
11,NA,NA,TRBJ2-5,TRBV6-6,CASSYSETQYF,TGTGCCAGCAGTTACTCGGAGACCCAGTACTTC
13,NA,NA,TRBJ2-5,TRBV5-1,CASSLVDRETQYF,TGCGCCAGCAGCTTGGTGGACAGAGAGACCCAGTACTTC
17,NA,NA,TRBJ2-1,TRBV21-1,CASNPRDRGYRGNEQFF,TGTGCCAGCAACCCAAGGGACAGGGGATATCGAGGCAATGAGCAGTTCTTC
14,NA,TRBD2,TRBJ2-1,TRBV5-1,CASHLAGAYNEQFF,TGCGCCAGTCATCTGGCGGGAGCGTACAATGAGCAGTTCTTC